This entry describes one TCR beta chain. No cognate antigen has been identified for it. It has no much larger one-base neighbor in the sample; base qualities were not kept. The record originates from a study of beta chain features in type 1 diabetes listed by TCRdb under 2018. Turning to the overall study: Mean age, gender distribution, total cell number and subset yield were not different between patients and healthy donors. A total of 90 million to 120 million sorted cells were examined across all samples, and a strong correlation was observed between cell number per subset and RNA yield. In the study, recently diagnosed type 1 diabetes patients and matched healthy donors were compared on the TCRB repertoires of their sorted circulating CD4+ T cell subsets. Regulatory and stem cell-like memory subsets were isolated from only 8 patients and roughly 8 healthy donors, whereas naive and central memory subsets came from all 28 donors. What the research found in general, with its limitations: A moderate but significant shortening of TCRB CDR3 length was observed in type 1 diabetes patients in all four CD4+ subsets. Because cDNA was sequenced instead of genomic DNA, highly expressing activated cells could be over-represented, though the groups showed no difference in activation or CD3 levels. Because small numbers of individuals were included in the HLA sub-analyses, any influence of HLA type on TCRB rearrangement was left unresolved. Patients with type 1 diabetes made fewer insertions and deleted more nucleotides at VDJ recombination sites, implying thymic rearrangement abnormalities. Naive, central memory and regulatory TCRB repertoires appeared more similar among patients than among healthy donors. Shorter templates might have been favored by PCR, but patient and control samples were amplified and corrected together, so both groups would have been affected equally by any skew.

Taken from the germline V gene (reference sequence), the CDR1 and CDR2 loops are SEHNR and FQNEAQ. V is shortened by 1 base, J by 6 bases, and the region joining them spans 9 bases. The CDR3, from cysteine to phenylalanine, totals 13 residues. Of the read, only the CDR3 DNA is kept; its 39 bases are in frame from base 1. Each donor gave one peripheral blood draw, approximately 120 mL on average, collected into heparinised tubes. A BD FACSAria II was used to sort naive, central memory, regulatory and stem cell-like memory CD4+ T cells with a panel that included CD45RO, CCR7, CD25, CD127, CD95 and CD27. Every sorted population had a purity above 95%. PBMCs were isolated right away by Lymphoprep density gradient centrifugation and were stained directly, without culture. So that batch effects would be minimized, each experiment stained and sorted samples in pairs, pairing one healthy donor with one patient.

All of the isolated RNA was reverse transcribed with the High Capacity cDNA Reverse Transcription Kit, so expressed TCRB transcripts were sequenced. Naive, central memory and regulatory T cell samples underwent deep immunoSEQ sequencing, averaging approximately 3.5 million total reads per sample. Sorted cells were lysed in RLT buffer, and RNA was extracted using DNase-treated RNeasy Micro or Mini kits according to cell number. To prevent cross-contamination, each cell subset was processed individually, whereas patient and healthy donor samples were processed jointly. TCRB sequences were amplified from cDNA with the immunoSEQ multiplex PCR, producing 87-bp fragments spanning the CDR3 region. Sequencing of the amplicons was done on the Illumina HiSeq platform. The study's processing was this. PCR bias was corrected computationally using synthetic template baselines, and reads within Hamming distance 2 were collapsed, with unmergeable singletons discarded. By aligning reads against IMGT, V, D and J genes, CDR3 length, and insertions or deletions at six rearrangement sites were assigned. Within each subset, clonotype counts were normalized to sorted cell number, and only after that were true diversity and Gini coefficients computed with the tcR R package. The overlap coefficient, calculated on TCRB nucleotide sequences, was used to quantify repertoire sharing. Out-of-frame TCRB sequences from naive cells were analyzed to stand in for the pre-selection repertoire. The immuneACCESS repertoire file appears here via TCRdb, limited to in-frame rearrangements. These files lack a portion of the clones; in checked studies, under half of the deficit traces to unresolved V genes, and the cause of the others is not known. Clone size and V and J calls were adopted from that table, with D and trimming inferred from the DNA. The sample has around 250,000 clones on record, about 15% of them singletons. The top ten clonotypes cover 0.015% to 0.02% of the sample.

The TCR originated in a man under 40 with type 1 diabetes. Material for sequencing was naive CD4+ T cells from blood. The meaning of the sample's cell subset or site label: true naive CD4+ T cells. The chain employs TRBV7-9 and TRBJ1-1, with no confident D gene call. The DNA sequence follows: TGTGCCAGCAGCTTAGGAGGGAAGTCTGAAGCTTTCTTT. It encodes CASSLGGKSEAFF.